The 2 T cell receptor beta chains below were found in one sample sequenced in a study of cytomegalovirus exposure and HLA in healthy donors. PCR used 60 Vbeta primers and 13 Jbeta primers. Measured with immunoSEQ multiplex PCR; TCRdb has only the in-frame clones, and not every one. This repertoire shows 150,000 to 180,000 clones, approximately 82% found once; its top ten account for 5.5% to 8.5%. Source material: PBMCs. The receptor source for this set is a woman between 50 and 59 years old in good health and CMV-seropositive.

The CDR3 nucleotides read TGTGCCAGCAGCTTAGATGAGGGAGCCACGAACACCGGGGAGCTGTTTTTT. Translation gives CASSLDEGATNTGELFF. This chain uses TRBV7-9 with TRBJ2-2; D is possibly TRBD2 (5 bases). The germline V gene has CDR1 SEHNR and CDR2 FQNEAQ (reference sequence). V was cut by 1 base and J by 0 bases, with 12 bases left in between. The CDR3 has 17 residues.

In its sample, this clone was seen a few times. V usage is TRBV29-1 and J usage is TRBJ1-2; D call uncertain. The CDR3 is 11 amino acids. CDR1 is SQVTM, CDR2 ANQGSEA, per germline. The V and J ends lost 4 bases and 6 bases respectively, with 9 bases between them. The CDR3: CSVGGSHGYTF. The DNA of the CDR3 is TGCAGCGTTGGAGGGAGCCATGGCTACACCTTC.